This T cell receptor beta chain came from a study of CD8+ T cells in alopecia areata. Whole-study findings and limits: Scalp clonality, along with expanded CD8+ clones among the top 100, was significantly decreased by tofacitinib.

Remarks on this clone: Its antigen is unknown.

Stated treatment: oral pan-JAK inhibitor, 5-10 mg twice daily. The V end was cut by 7 bases, the J end by 3 bases, with 7 bases between. Germline CDR1 and CDR2: GTSNPN and SVGIG (reference sequence). The CDR3 sequence is 10 residues long. cDNA reverse transcribed from extracted RNA served as the sequencing template. Libraries were prepared by immunoSEQ multiplex PCR; TCRdb keeps only in-frame clonotypes and omits some of them. The sample shows about 210,000 clones, roughly 56% of them seen only once. The sequence derives from a human donor with alopecia areata. The specimen was CD4+ T cells sorted from blood, collected at week 4, from a patient treated with tofacitinib. The rearrangement uses TRBV30 and TRBJ2-7; D remains ambiguous. The CDR3 spells CASGDYEQYF. The CDR3 DNA reads as TGTGCCTCTGGGGACTACGAGCAGTACTTC.